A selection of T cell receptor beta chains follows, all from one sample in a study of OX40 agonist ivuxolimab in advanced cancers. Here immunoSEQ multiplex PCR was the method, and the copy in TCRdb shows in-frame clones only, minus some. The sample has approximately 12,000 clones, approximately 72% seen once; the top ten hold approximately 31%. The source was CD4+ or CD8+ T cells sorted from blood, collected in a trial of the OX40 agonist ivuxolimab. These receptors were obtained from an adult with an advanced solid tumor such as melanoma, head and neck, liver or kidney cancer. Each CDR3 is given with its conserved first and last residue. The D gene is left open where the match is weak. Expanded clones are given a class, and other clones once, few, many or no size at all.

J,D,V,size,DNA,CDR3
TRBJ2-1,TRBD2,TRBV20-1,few,TGCAGTGCGAGGACTAGCGGTGAGCAGTTCTTC,CSARTSGEQFF
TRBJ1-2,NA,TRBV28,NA,TGTGCCAGCAGCCCCTTAGGCACTCCAGGGGTCGGCTACACCTTC,CASSPLGTPGVGYTF
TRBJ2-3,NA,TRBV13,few,TGTGCCAGCAGCACGGGACTGAACACAGATACGCAGTATTTT,CASSTGLNTDTQYF
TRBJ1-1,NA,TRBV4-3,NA,TGCGCCAGCAGCCAAGCCAGCGGTAGTGTCGGGAACACTGAAGCTTTCTTT,CASSQASGSVGNTEAFF
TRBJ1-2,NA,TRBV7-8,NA,TGTGCCAGCAGCTTAGAGGGCTCGGGGATTCGCTATGGCTACACCTTC,CASSLEGSGIRYGYTF
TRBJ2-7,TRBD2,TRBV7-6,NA,TGTGCCAGCAGCTTGAGCGGGGCAACCTACGAGCAGTACTTC,CASSLSGATYEQYF
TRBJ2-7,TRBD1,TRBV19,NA,TGTGCCAGTAGTATAGCTCCAGGGGGCAACGAGCAGTACTTC,CASSIAPGGNEQYF
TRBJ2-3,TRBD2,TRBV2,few,TGTGCCAGCAGTGACAGGACTAGAGGAGGAGATACGCAGTATTTT,CASSDRTRGGDTQYF
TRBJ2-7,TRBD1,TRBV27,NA,TGTGCCAGCAGTCCGGGACAGGGGGCTTACGAGCAGTACTTC,CASSPGQGAYEQYF
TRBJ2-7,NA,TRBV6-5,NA,TGTGCCAGCAGTCTACAGGGTTCCTACGAGCAGTACTTC,CASSLQGSYEQYF
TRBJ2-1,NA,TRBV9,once,TGTGCCAGCAGCGGATCGCAGGGGAGCTACAATGAGCAGTTCTTC,CASSGSQGSYNEQFF
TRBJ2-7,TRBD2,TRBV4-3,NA,TGCGCCAGCAGCCAAGATCGGAATGCCGGGACTAGCGGGTGGGAGCAGTACTTC,CASSQDRNAGTSGWEQYF
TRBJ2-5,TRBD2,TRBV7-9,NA,TGTGCCAGCAGCCTACAAGGGACTAGCGGGAAAGAGACCCAGTACTTC,CASSLQGTSGKETQYF
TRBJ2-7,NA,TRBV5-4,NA,TGTGCCAGCAGCTCTTTCTACGAGCAGTACTTC,CASSSFYEQYF
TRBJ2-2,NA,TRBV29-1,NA,TGCAGCGTCGCACAGGGCCGAACCGGGGAGCTGTTTTTT,CSVAQGRTGELFF
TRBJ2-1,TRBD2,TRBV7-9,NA,TGTGCCAGCAGATCCGGACTAGCGGGAGGTGAGCAGTTCTTC,CASRSGLAGGEQFF
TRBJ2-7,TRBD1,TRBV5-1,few,TGCGCCAGCAGCCAGGGGGACGCCGACAGCTGGGAGCAGTACTTC,CASSQGDADSWEQYF
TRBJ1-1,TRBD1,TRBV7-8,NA,TGTGCCAGCAGAACGCGGGACAGTGACACTGAAGCTTTCTTT,CASRTRDSDTEAFF
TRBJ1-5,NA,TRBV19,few,TGTGCCAGTAGTATAGGAGGGAATCAGCCCCAGCATTTT,CASSIGGNQPQHF
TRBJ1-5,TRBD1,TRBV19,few,TGTGCCAGTAGTCCTCTCTTGGGACAGGGGGCACATCAGCCCCAGCATTTT,CASSPLLGQGAHQPQHF
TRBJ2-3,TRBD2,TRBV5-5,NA,TGTGCCAGCAGCTTGGTAGCGGGATTTGATTGGAACACAGATACGCAGTATTTT,CASSLVAGFDWNTDTQYF
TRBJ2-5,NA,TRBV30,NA,TGTGCCTGGAGTCCGGACCACCAAGAGACCCAGTACTTC,CAWSPDHQETQYF
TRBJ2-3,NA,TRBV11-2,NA,TGTGCCAGCAGCTTAGACAGTACAAGCACAGATACGCAGTATTTT,CASSLDSTSTDTQYF
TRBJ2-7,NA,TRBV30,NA,TGTGCCTGGAGTGTATGGGGTTCTGCCTACGAGCAGTACTTC,CAWSVWGSAYEQYF
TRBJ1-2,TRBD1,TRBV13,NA,TGTGCCAGCAGCTTAGGACAGGGGGCAAGAGGCTACACCTTC,CASSLGQGARGYTF
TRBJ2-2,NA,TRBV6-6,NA,TGTGCCAGCACCAGGGGCGCCGACACCGGGGAGCTGTTTTTT,CASTRGADTGELFF
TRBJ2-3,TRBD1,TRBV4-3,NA,TGCGCCAGCAGCCAAGATAGGGGACAGGGGGCAGATACGCAGTATTTT,CASSQDRGQGADTQYF
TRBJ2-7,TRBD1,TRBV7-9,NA,TGTGCCAGCAGCTTACATCAGGGGGTTCGCTCCTACGAGCAGTACTTC,CASSLHQGVRSYEQYF
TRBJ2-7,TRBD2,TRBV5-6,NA,TGTGCCAGCAGTCTTAGCGGGAACCCGTCCTACGAGCAGTACTTC,CASSLSGNPSYEQYF
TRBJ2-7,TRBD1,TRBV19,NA,TGTGCCAGTAGTATGGGCCGGGACAGGGTAGCCTACGAGCAGTACTTC,CASSMGRDRVAYEQYF
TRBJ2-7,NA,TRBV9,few,TGTGCCAGCAGCGCCCAGGACGATAATGCGGCCTACGAGCAGTACTTC,CASSAQDDNAAYEQYF
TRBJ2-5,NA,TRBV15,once,TGTGCCACCAGCAGAGGTGGAGGACGGGCGGGTAAGCAGTACTTC,CATSRGGGRAGKQYF
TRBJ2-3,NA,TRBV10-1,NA,TGCGCCAGCAGTGTGGGGGGCGCAGCAGATACGCAGTATTTT,CASSVGGAADTQYF
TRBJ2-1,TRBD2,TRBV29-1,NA,TGCAGCGTTGAAGTGGGAGCGGGAGGAGGAAATGAGCAGTTCTTC,CSVEVGAGGGNEQFF
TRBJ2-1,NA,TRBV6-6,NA,TGTGCCAGCTGCGGGACCCTGGGGGCCGATGAGCAGTTCTTC,CASCGTLGADEQFF
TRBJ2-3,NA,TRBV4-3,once,TGCGCCAGCAGCCAAGACCTAGCGAGCACAGATACGCAGTATTTT,CASSQDLASTDTQYF
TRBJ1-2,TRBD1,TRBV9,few,TGTGCCAGCAGCGTAGGACAGGGGGCAGGCTATGGCTACACCTTC,CASSVGQGAGYGYTF
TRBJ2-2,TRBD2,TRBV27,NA,TGTGCCAGCAGTTTATCTCCACTTCTAGCGGAGACCGGGGAGCTGTTTTTT,CASSLSPLLAETGELFF
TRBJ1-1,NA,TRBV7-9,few,TGTGCCAGCAGCTTAAGGGACATGAGAGCTTTCTTT,CASSLRDMRAFF